Following are 31 T cell receptor beta chains from one sample sequenced in a study of tumor and adjacent non-tumor tissue in lung cancer. A modified ARM-PCR protocol with three rounds of nested PCR amplified TCRbeta. TCRdb re-called the multiplex PCR reads with MiXCR, one entry per CDR3 protein. Found here are 100,000 or so distinct CDR3 sequences, about 80% of them singletons; the top ten hold 30%. RNA was extracted from bulk tissue without any cell sorting. This non-tumor lung sample came from over 3 cm beyond the tumor edge. The sequenced sample was distant non-tumor lung tissue. The receptors derive from a man aged 55 to 69 with small cell lung cancer.

As to this clonotype: Lacking the conserved final phenylalanine or tryptophan, this CDR3 likely reflects a read error. The chain carries TRBV29-1 and TRBJ2-4; no definite D call. Trimming cost V 6 bases and J 4 bases, with 10 bases left between them. The CDR3 has 12 amino acids. The germline V gene encodes CDR1 SQVTM and CDR2 ANQGSEA. CDR3 sequence: CSVGTRKNIQYI. The DNA for the CDR3 is TGCAGCGTGGGAACCAGGAAAAACATTCAGTACATC.

The chain joins TRBV6-6 to TRBJ2-7; D remains ambiguous. CDR1 and CDR2 (germline): MNHNY, SVGAGI (reference sequence). The CDR3 loop spans 12 amino acids. Trimming removed 7 bases from V and 4 bases from J, with 11 bases in between. CDR3 sequence reads: CASKTETYEQYF. DNA of the CDR3: TGTGCCAGCAAAACCGAAACTTACGAGCAGTACTTC.

This clonotype was observed a single time. One base away lies a much larger clone, so this may be a sequencing read error. The rearrangement uses TRBV30 and TRBJ2-7; TRBD1 might be the D (6 bases). Germline V lookup: CDR1 GTSNPN, CDR2 SVGIG (reference sequence). The CDR3 runs 14 residues. In DNA, the CDR3 is TGTGCCTTGAGTGAAAGGGGGAGTACCTACGAGCAGTACTTC. It translates to CALSERGSTYEQYF.

A note on this clonotype: Sequence at one end of the junction differs from germline and may be a read error. The chain is built from TRBV12-3 or TRBV12-4 and TRBJ2-4; 8 bases agree with TRBD2. CDR3 length: 12 amino acids. The DNA of the CDR3 is TGTGCCAGCAATGCGGGGGGAGACATTCAGTATTTC. This codes for CASNAGGDIQYF.

This clonotype came up once. This chain's CDR3 is CACSLDALRTGRETQYF. The CDR3 DNA is TGTGCTTGCAGCTTAGACGCCCTCAGGACAGGGCGAGAGACCCAGTACTTC. The chain uses TRBV11-1 and TRBJ2-5; 8 bases are a match to TRBD1. Germline V lookup: CDR1 SGHAT, CDR2 FQDESV (reference sequence). The CDR3 covers 17 residues.

Comment on this clonotype: At one boundary the junction diverges from the germline segment, which might be a read error. The chain couples TRBV4-2 to TRBJ2-2; D might be TRBD2 (5 bases). Germline-derived CDR1 and CDR2 are LGHNA and YNFKEQ. The CDR3 is 14 residues long. CDR3: CANSQVPSPGELFF. The CDR3 DNA sequence: TGTGCCAACAGCCAAGTCCCATCACCCGGGGAGCTGTTTTTC.

A remark on this clonotype: The CDR3 ends on some other residue instead of the conserved phenylalanine or tryptophan, so this is likely a read error. The limits of the CDR3 on the DNA are not certain, so only TCRdb's listed CDR3 is given. The V call is TRBV11-1, the J call TRBJ2-1; the table's TRBD2 call for D was not verified on the DNA. The germline gives CDR1 SGHAT, CDR2 FQDESV (reference sequence). The CDR3 spans 18 residues, counting both ends. The CDR3 loop is CASSSESRTSGNGNEQLS.

Comments on this clonotype: One junction end disagrees with the germline gene, perhaps due to a read error. The chain is built from TRBV5-4 and TRBJ2-2; maybe TRBD2 (6 bases). This CDR3 region has 15 residues. Germline CDR1 SGHNT, CDR2 YYREEE (reference sequence). CDR3 protein: CASSLASVGTGELFF. The CDR3, as DNA: TGTGCCAGTAGCTTGGCTAGCGTGGGCACCGGGGAGCTGTTTTTT.

For this clonotype: It may be a read error: a sequence one base away is much more abundant. The chain combines TRBV24-1 with TRBJ2-6; weak D call: TRBD1 (6 bases). The germline V gene encodes CDR1 KGHDR and CDR2 SFDVKD. The CDR3 runs 16 residues. Trimming took off 11 bases at V and 0 bases at J, with 16 bases between the two ends. CDR3 loop: CAISDSVFSGANVLTF. DNA of the CDR3: TGTGCCATCTCGGACAGCGTATTCTCTGGGGCCAACGTCCTGACTTTC.

Of note for this clonotype: A read error may account for a junction end that differs from germline. The DNA of the CDR3 is TGTGCCAGCAGCCCAGTAGCCGGCGGTTGCACAGCTACGCAGTATTTT. Translating gives CASSPVAGGCTATQYF. The chain has TRBV11-2 and TRBJ2-3; D call uncertain. Germline CDR1 and CDR2: SGHAT and FQNNGV. CDR3 size: 16 residues.

Comment on this clonotype: One end of the junction does not line up with germline, which may come from a read error. The chain couples TRBV28 to TRBJ1-1, with no clear D. The CDR3 has 13 residues. Germline CDR1 MDHEN, CDR2 SYDVKM. The DNA of the CDR3 is TGTGCCAGCAGATCCTGGGTGAAAACTGAAACTTTCTTT. Translated, it gives CASRSWVKTETFF.

This clonotype was counted only a few times. The CDR3 DNA is TGTGCCAGCAAATATTGCGGAGGAGGGGGCACAGATACGCAGTATTTT. This translates into CASKYCGGGGTDTQYF. The chain carries TRBV28 and TRBJ2-3; D may be TRBD2 (6 bases). The CDR3 covers 16 residues. The V gene lost 7 bases and the J gene lost 1 base, with 18 bases spanning the gap. Germline-derived CDR1 and CDR2 are MDHEN and SYDVKM.

Points on this clonotype: A junction boundary mismatches the germline segment, possibly from a read error. DNA of the CDR3: TGTGCCAGCAGCCCAGGGACAGTTCGTCCCGTAAGAGATGGGTACACCTTC. It encodes CASSPGTVRPVRDGYTF. This rearrangement joins TRBV2 to TRBJ1-2; 7 nucleotides match TRBD1. The germline V gene has CDR1 SNHLY and CDR2 FYNNEI. There are 17 residues in the CDR3.

Concerning this clonotype itself: One end of the junction is discordant with germline, which a read error may explain. The genes are TRBV12-3 or TRBV12-4 and TRBJ1-5; a weak D match, TRBD1 (5 bases). The CDR3 extends over 13 amino acids. CDR3 DNA sequence: TGTGCCAGAAGTTTTGGGGGAAGTCAGTCCCAGCATTTT. Translated: CARSFGGSQSQHF.

Comments on this clonotype: A much larger clone lies one base from this, so it may be a read error. The chain couples TRBV28 to TRBJ1-5; TRBD1 matches 7 bases. The ends lost 2 bases at V and 6 bases at J; junction bases unmatched: 19. Per the germline V gene, CDR1 is MDHEN and CDR2 is SYDVKM. This CDR3 is built from 19 residues. The CDR3 DNA follows: TGTGCCAGCAGTTTAACCGATTCCCGACGAGGGGGCGCGAGTCAGCCCCAGCATTTT. Translation: CASSLTDSRRGGASQPQHF.

Details on this clonotype: A read error may produce the germline difference seen at one junction end. The rearrangement uses TRBV4-2 and TRBJ2-1; 13 nucleotides line up with TRBD2. The germline V gene encodes CDR1 LGHNA and CDR2 YNFKEQ. This CDR3 is 17 amino acids long. In nucleotides, the CDR3 is TGTACCAGCGGCCAAGATACGGGGACTAGCGGGAAGAATGAGCAGTTCTTC. Protein: CTSGQDTGTSGKNEQFF.

V gene TRBV6-5 combines with J gene TRBJ2-7; a possible D gene is TRBD2 (6 bases). The CDR3 consists of 14 residues. V was trimmed by 6 bases and J by 4 bases, leaving 16 bases between them. Per germline, CDR1 MNHEY and CDR2 SVGAGI. In DNA, the CDR3 is TGTGCCAGCAGGCGGGACCATATCTCATACGAGCAGTACGTC. It codes for CASRRDHISYEQYV.

The gene calls are TRBV7-8 and TRBJ1-3; D remains ambiguous. The germline V gene has CDR1 SGHVS and CDR2 FQNEAQ. Trimming took off 6 bases at V and 0 bases at J, with 15 bases between the two ends. The CDR3 covers 16 residues. The CDR3 DNA sequence: TGTGCCAGCAGAACAACCGGACGGAGCTCTGGAAACACCATATATTTT. Protein product: CASRTTGRSSGNTIYF. The full variable domain, in which reference TRBV7-8 and TRBJ1-3 provide the parts outside the CDR3, is GAGVSQSPRYKVAKRGQDVALRCDPISGHVSLFWYQQALGQGPEFLTYFQNEAQLDKSGLPSDRFFAERPEGSVSTLKIQRTQQEDSAVYLCASRTTGRSSGNTIYFGEGSWLTVV.

With regard to this clonotype: Given the absence of the conserved phenylalanine or tryptophan at the CDR3 end, a read error is likely. The chain couples TRBV11-1 to TRBJ2-2; the match to TRBD2 covers 7 bases. Germline CDR1 SGHAT, CDR2 FQDESV (reference sequence). V lost 8 bases to trimming and J lost 4 bases; unmatched junction nucleotides: 13. The CDR3 spans 16 residues. CDR3 loop: CASGITAGVVTGELFI. As DNA, the CDR3 is TGTGCCAGCGGCATAACCGCGGGAGTGGTCACCGGGGAGCTGTTTATT.

The table lists this clonotype with a few counts. This CDR3 is CSVELVGNPYNERFF. The CDR3 DNA sequence: TGCAGCGTTGAATTAGTGGGCAATCCCTACAATGAGCGATTCTTC. The chain links TRBV29-1 to TRBJ2-1; the D is unclear. The germline V gene encodes CDR1 SQVTM and CDR2 ANQGSEA. The CDR3 has 15 residues. The V and J ends lost 2 bases and 16 bases respectively, with 27 bases between them.

CDR3 amino acids: CTRSQVQSSYEQYF. The CDR3 DNA is TGCACCCGAAGCCAAGTACAGTCCTCCTACGAGCAGTACTTC. The V call is TRBV4-1, the J call TRBJ2-7; no firm D call. The CDR3 is made up of 14 amino acids. Germline-derived CDR1 and CDR2 are MGHRA and YSYEKL.

Ten or more counts support this clonotype. The chain links TRBV14 to TRBJ2-7, with TRBD2 matching 7 bases. The germline CDR1 and CDR2 sequences are SGHDN and FVKESK. This CDR3 is built from 15 residues. V shed 3 bases and J 0 bases; nucleotides not matched to a gene: 5. The CDR3 loop is CASSHPSGPSYEQYV. CDR3 nucleotides: TGTGCCAGCAGCCACCCTAGCGGACCCTCCTACGAGCAGTACGTC.

As to this clonotype: A much larger clonotype is one base distant, so this may be a read error. Because the CDR3 is missing its conserved closing phenylalanine or tryptophan, this is likely a read error. The genes are TRBV24-1 and TRBJ2-7, with TRBD2 matching 9 bases. The germline V gene encodes CDR1 KGHDR and CDR2 SFDVKD. The CDR3 has 14 residues. J was trimmed by 5 bases and V by 4 bases; bases with no gene match: 5. CDR3 sequence reads: CATSEASGKDEQYL. CDR3 in DNA: TGTGCCACCAGTGAGGCTAGCGGGAAGGACGAGCAGTACTTG.

As regards this clonotype: An end of the junction differs from the germline gene, which may be a read error. The chain joins TRBV10-3 to TRBJ1-1, with 7 positions matching TRBD1. In germline, CDR1 is ENHRY, CDR2 SYGVKD. The CDR3 totals 12 residues. CDR3 sequence (DNA): TGTGCCATCAGCCGAGGGGGCGCTGAAGCTTCCTTT. The encoded protein is CAISRGGAEASF.

As to this clonotype: A junction boundary mismatches the germline segment, possibly from a read error. V is TRBV19 and J is TRBJ1-1, with 8 nucleotides matching TRBD1. The germline gives CDR1 LNHDA, CDR2 SQIVND (reference sequence). CDR3 length: 15 amino acids. The DNA of the CDR3 is TGTGCCAGTAGTATTACAGGGGGAATGGTCACTGAAGCTTCCTTT. It codes for CASSITGGMVTEASF.

As for this clonotype: Germline and junction disagree at one end, which may indicate a read error. This chain joins TRBV6-1 and TRBJ2-1; perhaps TRBD2 as D (5 bases). CDR1 MNHNS and CDR2 SASEGT come from the germline V gene. The CDR3 length is 13 residues. CDR3 amino acids: CASSDTRVNGQFF. Written as DNA, the CDR3 is TGTGCCAGCAGTGACACTAGAGTCAATGGGCAGTTCTTC.

The sample holds one count of this clonotype. At one boundary the junction diverges from the germline segment, which might be a read error. V gene TRBV4-2 combines with J gene TRBJ2-7; D gene unclear. This CDR3 comprises 15 residues. Germline V lookup: CDR1 LGHNA, CDR2 YNFKEQ. The CDR3 DNA sequence: TGTGCCAGCAGCCAGGCCCTAACGGGCCCCTACGATCAGTACTTC. Its protein is CASSQALTGPYDQYF.

This clonotype was counted only a few times. V and J are TRBV20-1 and TRBJ2-3; TRBD1 matches 7 bases. V lost 5 bases and J lost 0; bases outside the gene matches: 5. The CDR3 is made up of 14 amino acids. The germline V gene has CDR1 DFQATT and CDR2 SNEGSKA (reference sequence). The CDR3 bases are TGCAGTGCTTACGGACAGGCTAGCACAGATACGCAGTATTTT. Translation: CSAYGQASTDTQYF.

This sequence joins TRBV29-1 and TRBJ2-1; D possibly uses TRBD1 or TRBD2 (5 bases each). V was clipped by 5 bases and J by 15 bases, with 14 bases between them. Looked up from germline, CDR1 is SQVTM and CDR2 is ANQGSEA. The CDR3 covers 10 residues. The CDR3 loop is CSVRGNGRFF. CDR3 sequence (DNA): TGCAGCGTTCGGGGCAATGGGCGGTTCTTC.

For this clonotype: A read error may be the cause here, since a much bigger clone is one base away. The chain has TRBV6-2 or TRBV6-3 and TRBJ2-1; D gene ambiguous. The germline gives CDR1 MNHEY, CDR2 SVGEGT. The CDR3 extends over 14 amino acids. Here the CDR3 reads CASSESLPYDEQFF. The CDR3 DNA follows: TGTGCCAGCAGTGAAAGCCTTCCCTACGATGAGCAGTTCTTC.

Worth noting for this clonotype: Germline is not matched at one junction end, which may reflect a read error. The chain uses TRBV4-2 and TRBJ2-7; 9 bases match TRBD2. The germline gives CDR1 LGHNA, CDR2 YNFKEQ. The CDR3 is 15 amino acids. CDR3 nucleotide sequence: TGTGCCAGCATCCAAGATTCTAGCGGGATTTACGACCAGTACTTC. Protein product: CASIQDSSGIYDQYF.